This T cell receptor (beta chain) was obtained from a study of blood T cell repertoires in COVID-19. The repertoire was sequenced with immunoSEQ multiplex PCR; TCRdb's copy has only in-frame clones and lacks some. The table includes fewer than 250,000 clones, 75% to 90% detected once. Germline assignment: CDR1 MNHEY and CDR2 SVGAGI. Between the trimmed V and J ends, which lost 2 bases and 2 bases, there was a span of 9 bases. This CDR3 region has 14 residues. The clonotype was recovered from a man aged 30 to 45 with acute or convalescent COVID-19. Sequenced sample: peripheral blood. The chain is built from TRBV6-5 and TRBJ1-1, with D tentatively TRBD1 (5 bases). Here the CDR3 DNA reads TGTGCCAGCAGTTACACCAGGGTAAACACTGAAGCTTTCTTT. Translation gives CASSYTRVNTEAFF.